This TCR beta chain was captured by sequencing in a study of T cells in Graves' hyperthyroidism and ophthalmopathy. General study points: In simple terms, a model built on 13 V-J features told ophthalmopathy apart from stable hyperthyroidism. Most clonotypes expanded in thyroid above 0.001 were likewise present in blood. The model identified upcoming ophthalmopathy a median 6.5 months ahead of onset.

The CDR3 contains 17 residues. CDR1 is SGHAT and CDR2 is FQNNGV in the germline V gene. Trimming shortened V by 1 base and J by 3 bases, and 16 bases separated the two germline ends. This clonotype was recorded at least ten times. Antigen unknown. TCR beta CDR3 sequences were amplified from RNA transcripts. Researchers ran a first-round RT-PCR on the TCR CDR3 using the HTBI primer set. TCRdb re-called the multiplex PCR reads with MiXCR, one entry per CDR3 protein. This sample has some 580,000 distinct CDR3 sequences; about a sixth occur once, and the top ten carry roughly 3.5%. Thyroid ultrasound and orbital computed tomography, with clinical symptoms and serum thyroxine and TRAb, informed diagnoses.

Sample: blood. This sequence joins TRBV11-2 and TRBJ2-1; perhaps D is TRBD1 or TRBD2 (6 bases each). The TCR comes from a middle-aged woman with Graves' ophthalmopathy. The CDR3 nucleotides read TGTGCCAGCAGCTTAGGGGGGGCCACTGGAATCTACAATGAGCAGTTCTTC. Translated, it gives CASSLGGATGIYNEQFF.